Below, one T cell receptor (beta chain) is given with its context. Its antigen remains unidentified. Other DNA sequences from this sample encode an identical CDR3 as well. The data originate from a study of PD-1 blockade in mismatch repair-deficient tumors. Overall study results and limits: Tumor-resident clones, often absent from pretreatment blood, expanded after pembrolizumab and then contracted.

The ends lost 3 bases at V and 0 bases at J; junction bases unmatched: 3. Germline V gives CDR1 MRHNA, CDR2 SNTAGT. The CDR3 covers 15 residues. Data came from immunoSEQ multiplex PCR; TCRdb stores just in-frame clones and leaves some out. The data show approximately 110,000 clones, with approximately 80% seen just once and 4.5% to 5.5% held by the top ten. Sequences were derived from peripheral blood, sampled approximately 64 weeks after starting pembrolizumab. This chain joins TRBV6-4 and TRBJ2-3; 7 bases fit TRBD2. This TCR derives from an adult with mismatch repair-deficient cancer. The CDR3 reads CASSEGSGSTDTQYF. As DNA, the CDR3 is TGTGCCAGCAGTGAGGGTAGCGGGAGCACAGATACGCAGTATTTT.